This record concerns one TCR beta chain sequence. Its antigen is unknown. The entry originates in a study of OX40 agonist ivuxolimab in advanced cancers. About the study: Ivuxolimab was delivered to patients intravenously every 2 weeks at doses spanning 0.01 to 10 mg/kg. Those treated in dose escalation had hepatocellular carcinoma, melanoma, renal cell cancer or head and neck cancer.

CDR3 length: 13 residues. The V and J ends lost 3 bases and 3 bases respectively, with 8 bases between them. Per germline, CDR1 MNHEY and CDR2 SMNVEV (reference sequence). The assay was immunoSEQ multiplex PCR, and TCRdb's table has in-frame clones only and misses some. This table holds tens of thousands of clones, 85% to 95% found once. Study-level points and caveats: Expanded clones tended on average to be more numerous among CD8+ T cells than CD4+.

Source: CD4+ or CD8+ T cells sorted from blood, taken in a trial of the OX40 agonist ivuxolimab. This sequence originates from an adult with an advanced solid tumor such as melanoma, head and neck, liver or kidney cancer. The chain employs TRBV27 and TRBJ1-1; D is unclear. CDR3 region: CASSFLGHTEAFF. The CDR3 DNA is TGTGCCAGCAGTTTCCTTGGCCACACTGAAGCTTTCTTT.